This T cell receptor (beta chain) was captured in a study of shared clonotypes between healthy human individuals. Profiled with immunoSEQ multiplex PCR; TCRdb holds only in-frame clones, not every one. The sample has over 400,000 clones; 70% to 80% are singletons. The CDR3 has 16 residues. Trimming took 6 bases from V and 1 from J; bases not matched to a gene: 8. Germline CDR1 reads WNHNN; CDR2 reads SYGVQD (reference sequence). The V and J genes are TRBV10-1 and TRBJ1-5; 8 nucleotides align to TRBD1. Sequences were obtained from PBMCs. This sequence was found in a woman in her forties in good health. Some clones in this sample may be carry-over from other donors' samples. CDR3 sequence reads: CASRQTGEESNQPQHF. CDR3 in DNA: TGCGCCAGCAGACAGACAGGGGAGGAGAGCAATCAGCCCCAGCATTTT.